The clone carrying this T cell receptor beta chain was found many times. Its cognate antigen is unknown. A universal primer site was created by template switching, with the cDNA bearing unique molecular identifiers. TCRdb independently ran MiXCR on the 5' RACE reads; one entry per CDR3 protein. Among roughly 240,000 distinct CDR3 sequences listed, 7.5% were seen once. Germline-derived CDR1 and CDR2 are SGHRS and YFSETQ. J lost 2 bases, V lost 3 bases, and 2 bases had no gene match. The CDR3 spans 14 residues. This specimen belongs to a study of identical twins. Study-wide results and caveats: Among beta out-of-frame sequences, excess sharing between twins appeared weaker. Donors were not followed over many years; analysis was cross-sectional.

The sample was also reused in another study, on yellow fever vaccine responses in identical twins.

This chain connects TRBV5-1 to TRBJ2-1, with 7 bases matching TRBD1. The sequenced sample consisted of CD8+ T cells sorted from blood. The sequence was collected from a woman in her late teens or twenties in good health. The CDR3 DNA sequence: TGCGCCAGCAGCTGGCAGGGGGCCTACAATGAGCAGTTCTTC. Translated, it gives CASSWQGAYNEQFF.